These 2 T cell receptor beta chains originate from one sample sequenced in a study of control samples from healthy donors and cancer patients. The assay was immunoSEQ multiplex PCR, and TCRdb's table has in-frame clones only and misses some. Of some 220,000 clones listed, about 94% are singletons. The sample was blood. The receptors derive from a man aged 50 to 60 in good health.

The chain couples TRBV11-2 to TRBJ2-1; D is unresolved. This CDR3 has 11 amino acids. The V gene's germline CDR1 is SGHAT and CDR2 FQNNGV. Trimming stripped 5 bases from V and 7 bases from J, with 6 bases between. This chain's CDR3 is CASSLENEQFF. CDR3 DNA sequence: TGTGCCAGCAGCCTGGAGAATGAGCAGTTCTTC.

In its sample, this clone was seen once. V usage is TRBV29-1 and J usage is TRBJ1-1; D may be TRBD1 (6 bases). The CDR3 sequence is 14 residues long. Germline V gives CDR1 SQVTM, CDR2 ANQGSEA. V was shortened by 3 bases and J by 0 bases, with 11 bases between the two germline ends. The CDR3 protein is CSVDPQGMNTEAFF. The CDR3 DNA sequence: TGCAGCGTTGACCCCCAGGGGATGAACACTGAAGCTTTCTTT. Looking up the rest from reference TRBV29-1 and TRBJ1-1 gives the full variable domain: SAVISQKPSRDICQRGTSLTIQCQVDSQVTMMFWYRQQPGQSLTLIATANQGSEATYESGFVIDKFPISRPNLTFSTLTVSNMSPEDSSIYLCSVDPQGMNTEAFFGQGTRLTVV.